The rows below give T cell receptor beta chains drawn from one sample of a study of blood T cell repertoires in COVID-19. Assay: immunoSEQ multiplex PCR; the TCRdb copy retains only in-frame clones and omits some. The sample yields 300,000 or so clones, 85% to 90% seen once. Sequencing was carried out using PBMCs or T cells enriched from blood (not recorded which). The receptor set was obtained from a woman in her 50s who had been exposed to COVID-19. Both conserved end residues are part of each CDR3. The D gene is left open where the match is weak. Clone sizes are given selectively: once, few, many, or a class where the clone is expanded.

V: TRBV19; size: .; J: TRBJ1-2; D: .; CDR3: CASRGHVGYTF; DNA: TGTGCCAGTAGGGGACACGTCGGCTACACCTTC
V: TRBV21-1; size: .; J: TRBJ2-2; D: .; CDR3: CASSNHRGADGELFF; DNA: TGTGCCAGCAGCAACCACAGGGGGGCGGACGGGGAGCTGTTTTTT
V: TRBV7-9; size: .; J: TRBJ1-4; D: TRBD1; CDR3: CASSLDRGSEKLFF; DNA: TGTGCCAGCAGCTTAGACAGGGGTAGTGAAAAACTGTTTTTT
V: TRBV3-1/TRBV3-2; size: .; J: TRBJ1-2; D: .; CDR3: CASSQEIPLSRNGYTF; DNA: TGTGCCAGCAGCCAAGAAATTCCCTTGTCTAGGAATGGCTACACCTTC
V: TRBV28; size: .; J: TRBJ1-1; D: .; CDR3: CASSLGPTGNTEAFF; DNA: TGTGCCAGCAGTTTAGGGCCCACCGGGAACACTGAAGCTTTCTTT
V: TRBV3-1/TRBV3-2; size: .; J: TRBJ1-2; D: TRBD1; CDR3: CASSQAAAGGGGYTF; DNA: TGTGCCAGCAGCCAAGCCGCGGCAGGGGGCGGTGGCTACACCTTC
V: TRBV5-1; size: .; J: TRBJ2-2; D: TRBD2; CDR3: CASSFGLAGIPNTGELFF; DNA: TGCGCCAGCAGCTTCGGGCTAGCGGGGATTCCTAACACCGGGGAGCTGTTTTTT
V: TRBV27; size: .; J: TRBJ1-1; D: TRBD1; CDR3: CASSLAGTGGNTEAFF; DNA: TGTGCCAGCAGTTTAGCCGGGACAGGTGGAAACACTGAAGCTTTCTTT
V: TRBV19; size: few; J: TRBJ2-5; D: .; CDR3: CASSIKHQGQETQYF; DNA: TGTGCCAGTAGTATAAAACATCAGGGCCAAGAGACCCAGTACTTC
V: TRBV6-5; size: few; J: TRBJ1-1; D: .; CDR3: CASSLTGLTEAFF; DNA: TGTGCCAGCAGCCTTACAGGGCTGACTGAAGCTTTCTTT
V: TRBV19; size: .; J: TRBJ1-5; D: TRBD1; CDR3: CASSRDSTNSNQPQHF; DNA: TGTGCCAGTAGTAGGGACAGTACCAATAGCAATCAGCCCCAGCATTTT
V: TRBV2; size: .; J: TRBJ1-2; D: TRBD1; CDR3: CASRDGTGGSGYGYTF; DNA: TGTGCCAGCAGGGACGGGACAGGGGGCTCCGGCTATGGCTACACCTTC
V: TRBV23-1; size: .; J: TRBJ2-3; D: .; CDR3: CASRHQGGGRDTQYF; DNA: TGCGCCAGTCGTCATCAGGGTGGCGGCAGAGATACGCAGTATTTT
V: TRBV5-1; size: .; J: TRBJ2-1; D: .; CDR3: CASSSRQGSFNEQFF; DNA: TGCGCCAGCAGCTCCCGCCAGGGAAGTTTCAATGAGCAGTTCTTC
V: TRBV1; size: .; J: TRBJ1-5; D: .; CDR3: CTSSQLPGYSNQPQHF; DNA: TGCACCAGCAGCCAATTGCCAGGGTATAGCAATCAGCCCCAGCATTTT
V: TRBV6-5; size: .; J: TRBJ1-1; D: TRBD1; CDR3: CASSYRGHPAFF; DNA: TGTGCCAGCAGTTACAGGGGGCATCCCGCTTTCTTT
V: TRBV15; size: .; J: TRBJ1-1; D: TRBD1; CDR3: CATNEGQGFTEAFF; DNA: TGTGCCACAAACGAGGGACAGGGGTTCACTGAAGCTTTCTTT
V: TRBV6-5; size: .; J: TRBJ1-5; D: .; CDR3: CASRPSQGMGPQHF; DNA: TGTGCCAGCAGACCCTCACAGGGTATGGGACCCCAGCATTTT
V: TRBV13; size: .; J: TRBJ1-4; D: .; CDR3: CASSLNREKLFF; DNA: TGTGCCAGCAGCTTAAACAGGGAAAAACTGTTTTTT
V: TRBV7-9; size: .; J: TRBJ2-1; D: .; CDR3: CASSSPEYNEQFF; DNA: TGTGCCAGCAGCTCGCCGGAGTACAATGAGCAGTTCTTC
V: TRBV4-2; size: few; J: TRBJ2-5; D: TRBD1; CDR3: CASSHNRGLGYETQYF; DNA: TGTGCCAGCAGCCATAACAGGGGGCTAGGGTATGAGACCCAGTACTTC
V: TRBV19; size: .; J: TRBJ1-5; D: TRBD1; CDR3: CASTDRGYGNQPQHF; DNA: TGTGCCAGTACCGACAGGGGTTATGGCAATCAGCCCCAGCATTTT
V: TRBV9; size: .; J: TRBJ2-3; D: TRBD2; CDR3: CASSVQGLAGGSGTDTQYF; DNA: TGTGCCAGCAGCGTACAGGGACTAGCGGGGGGGTCTGGCACAGATACGCAGTATTTT
V: TRBV5-4; size: .; J: TRBJ1-2; D: TRBD1; CDR3: CASSTGQGHYTF; DNA: TGTGCCAGCAGCACCGGACAGGGACACTACACCTTC
V: TRBV5-1; size: .; J: TRBJ2-1; D: TRBD1; CDR3: CASSSRDRVNEQFF; DNA: TGCGCCAGCAGCTCCCGGGACAGGGTGAATGAGCAGTTCTTC
V: TRBV29-1; size: .; J: TRBJ2-7; D: TRBD1; CDR3: CSAWDRVHEQYF; DNA: TGCAGCGCTTGGGACAGGGTGCACGAGCAGTACTTC
V: TRBV27; size: .; J: TRBJ2-7; D: TRBD1; CDR3: CASSPRDRVHEQYF; DNA: TGTGCCAGCAGTCCCCGGGACAGGGTCCACGAGCAGTACTTC
V: TRBV29-1; size: .; J: TRBJ2-7; D: TRBD2; CDR3: CSGTSGGSYEQYF; DNA: TGCAGCGGAACTAGCGGGGGATCCTACGAGCAGTACTTC
V: TRBV5-4; size: .; J: TRBJ1-2; D: .; CDR3: CASSLLEGGYTF; DNA: TGTGCCAGCAGCTTGTTAGAGGGCGGCTACACCTTC
V: TRBV10-3; size: .; J: TRBJ1-2; D: .; CDR3: CAISESQGLGTNYGYTF; DNA: TGTGCCATCAGTGAAAGTCAGGGCTTGGGGACTAACTATGGCTACACCTTC
V: TRBV24-1; size: .; J: TRBJ1-5; D: .; CDR3: CATSPARGDNQPQHF; DNA: TGTGCCACCAGCCCAGCACGGGGGGACAATCAGCCCCAGCATTTT
V: TRBV3-1/TRBV3-2; size: .; J: TRBJ2-1; D: .; CDR3: CASSQGAGSYNEQFF; DNA: TGTGCCAGCAGCCAGGGGGCGGGTTCCTACAATGAGCAGTTCTTC
V: TRBV5-1; size: .; J: TRBJ1-4; D: .; CDR3: CASRESTNEKLFF; DNA: TGCGCCAGCAGAGAGTCAACTAATGAAAAACTGTTTTTT
V: TRBV19; size: .; J: TRBJ1-1; D: TRBD1; CDR3: CASSILDRGMNTEAFF; DNA: TGTGCCAGTAGTATCCTCGACAGGGGAATGAACACTGAAGCTTTCTTT
V: TRBV19; size: few; J: TRBJ1-5; D: .; CDR3: CASSIGWQANQPQHF; DNA: TGTGCCAGTAGTATAGGGTGGCAGGCTAATCAGCCCCAGCATTTT
V: TRBV29-1; size: .; J: TRBJ2-7; D: TRBD1; CDR3: CSVVRARGTGNYEQYF; DNA: TGCAGCGTTGTCCGAGCAAGGGGGACAGGGAACTACGAGCAGTACTTC
V: TRBV7-9; size: .; J: TRBJ2-5; D: .; CDR3: CASSLEEGTQYF; DNA: TGTGCCAGCAGCTTAGAGGAGGGGACCCAGTACTTC
V: TRBV3-1/TRBV3-2; size: .; J: TRBJ1-1; D: TRBD1; CDR3: CASSSQGIREAFF; DNA: TGTGCCAGCAGCTCACAGGGGATCAGAGAAGCTTTCTTT
V: TRBV5-6; size: .; J: TRBJ2-6; D: .; CDR3: CASSQGDNYFASGANVLTF; DNA: TGTGCCAGCAGCCAAGGGGACAATTACTTCGCCTCTGGGGCCAACGTCCTGACTTTC
V: TRBV5-1; size: .; J: TRBJ1-1; D: .; CDR3: CASSPSGGGMNTEAFF; DNA: TGCGCCAGCAGCCCCAGTGGAGGCGGGATGAACACTGAAGCTTTCTTT
V: TRBV2; size: .; J: TRBJ1-1; D: TRBD1; CDR3: CASSAGGQDTEAFF; DNA: TGTGCCAGCAGTGCAGGCGGACAGGACACTGAAGCTTTCTTT
V: TRBV3-1/TRBV3-2; size: .; J: TRBJ2-1; D: .; CDR3: CASSQDESSYNEQFF; DNA: TGTGCCAGCAGCCAAGACGAGAGCTCCTACAATGAGCAGTTCTTC
V: TRBV18; size: .; J: TRBJ2-3; D: .; CDR3: CASSQTPTTDTQYF; DNA: TGTGCCAGCTCACAGACTCCTACCACAGATACGCAGTATTTT
V: TRBV5-1; size: .; J: TRBJ2-7; D: TRBD1; CDR3: CASMAWTGVYEQYF; DNA: TGCGCCAGCATGGCTTGGACAGGGGTTTACGAGCAGTACTTC
V: TRBV6-5; size: .; J: TRBJ2-1; D: .; CDR3: CASSYSSSSYNEQFF; DNA: TGTGCCAGCAGTTACTCGTCTAGCTCCTACAATGAGCAGTTCTTC